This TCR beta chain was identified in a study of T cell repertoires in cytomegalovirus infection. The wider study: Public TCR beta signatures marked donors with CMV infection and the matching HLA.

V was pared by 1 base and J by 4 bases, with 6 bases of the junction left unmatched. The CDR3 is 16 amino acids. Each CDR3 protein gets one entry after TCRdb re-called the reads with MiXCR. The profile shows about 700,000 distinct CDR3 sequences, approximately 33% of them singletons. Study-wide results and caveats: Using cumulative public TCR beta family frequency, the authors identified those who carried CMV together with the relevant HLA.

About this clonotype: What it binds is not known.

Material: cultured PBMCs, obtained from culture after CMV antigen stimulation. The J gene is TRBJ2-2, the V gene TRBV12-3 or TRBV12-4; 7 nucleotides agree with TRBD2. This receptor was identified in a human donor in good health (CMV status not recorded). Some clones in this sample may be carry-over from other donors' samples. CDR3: CASSLGLALSTGELFF. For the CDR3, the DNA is TGTGCCAGCAGTTTAGGACTAGCCCTAAGCACCGGGGAGCTGTTTTTT.